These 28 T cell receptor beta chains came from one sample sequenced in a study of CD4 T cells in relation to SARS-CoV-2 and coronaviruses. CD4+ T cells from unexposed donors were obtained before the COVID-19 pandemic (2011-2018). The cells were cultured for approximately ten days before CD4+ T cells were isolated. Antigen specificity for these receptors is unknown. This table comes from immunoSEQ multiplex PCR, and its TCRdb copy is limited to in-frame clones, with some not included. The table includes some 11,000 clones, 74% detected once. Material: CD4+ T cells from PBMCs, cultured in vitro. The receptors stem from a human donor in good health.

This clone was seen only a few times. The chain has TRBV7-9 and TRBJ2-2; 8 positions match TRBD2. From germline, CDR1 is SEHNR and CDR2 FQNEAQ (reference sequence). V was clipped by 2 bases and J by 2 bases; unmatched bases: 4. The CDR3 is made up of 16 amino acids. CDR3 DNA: TGTGCCAGCAGCTTAATCGGGAGGGTTAACACCGGGGAGCTGTTTTTT. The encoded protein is CASSLIGRVNTGELFF.

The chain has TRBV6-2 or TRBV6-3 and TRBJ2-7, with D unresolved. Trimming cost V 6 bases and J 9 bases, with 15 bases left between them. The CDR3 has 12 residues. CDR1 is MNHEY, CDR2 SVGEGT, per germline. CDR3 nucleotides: TGTGCCAGCAGCAACACGCCCCGCGGGCAGTACTTC. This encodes CASSNTPRGQYF.

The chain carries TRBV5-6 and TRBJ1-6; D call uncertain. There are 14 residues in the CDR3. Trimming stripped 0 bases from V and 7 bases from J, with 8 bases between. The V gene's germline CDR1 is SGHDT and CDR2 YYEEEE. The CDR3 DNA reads TGTGCCAGCAGCTTGGGAGGTGGCAATTCACCCCTCCACTTT. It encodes CASSLGGGNSPLHF.

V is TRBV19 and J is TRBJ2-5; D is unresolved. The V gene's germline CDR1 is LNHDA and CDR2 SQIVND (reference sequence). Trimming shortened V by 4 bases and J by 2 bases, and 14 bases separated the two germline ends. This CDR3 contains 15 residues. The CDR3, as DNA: TGTGCCAGTAGTAGGTCATTCATTAGTCAAGAGACCCAGTACTTC. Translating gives CASSRSFISQETQYF.

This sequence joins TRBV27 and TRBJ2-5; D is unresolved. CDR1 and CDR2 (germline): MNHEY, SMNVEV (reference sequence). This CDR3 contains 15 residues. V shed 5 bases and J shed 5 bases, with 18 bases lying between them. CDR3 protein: CASSRFSQAAETQYF. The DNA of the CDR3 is TGTGCCAGCAGTCGTTTTAGTCAAGCTGCGGAGACCCAGTACTTC.

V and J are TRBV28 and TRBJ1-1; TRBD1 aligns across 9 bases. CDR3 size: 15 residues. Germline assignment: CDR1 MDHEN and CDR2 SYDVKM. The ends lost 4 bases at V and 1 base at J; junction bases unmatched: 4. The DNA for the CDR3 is TGTGCCAGCAGTTCGTCGGGACAGGGGAACACTGAAGCTTTCTTT. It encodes CASSSSGQGNTEAFF.

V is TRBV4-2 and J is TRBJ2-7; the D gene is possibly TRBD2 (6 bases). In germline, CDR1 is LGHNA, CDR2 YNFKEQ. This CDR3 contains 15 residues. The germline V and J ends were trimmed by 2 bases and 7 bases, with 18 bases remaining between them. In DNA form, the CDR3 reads TGTGCCAGCAGCCAAACGGGGGAGCGCCTACGTGAGCAGTACTTC. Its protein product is CASSQTGERLREQYF.

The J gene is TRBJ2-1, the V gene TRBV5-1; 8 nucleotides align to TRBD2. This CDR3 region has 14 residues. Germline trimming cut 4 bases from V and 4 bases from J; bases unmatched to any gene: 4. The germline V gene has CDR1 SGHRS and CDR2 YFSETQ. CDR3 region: CASSPPGGYNEQFF. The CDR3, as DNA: TGCGCCAGCAGCCCTCCGGGGGGGTACAATGAGCAGTTCTTC. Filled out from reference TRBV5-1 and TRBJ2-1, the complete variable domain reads KAGVTQTPRYLIKTRGQQVTLSCSPISGHRSVSWYQQTPGQGLQFLFEYFSETQRNKGNFPGRFSGRQFSNSRSEMNVSTLELGDSALYLCASSPPGGYNEQFFGPGTRLTVL.

This CDR3 is CASSVQGGAAYNEQFF. CDR3 DNA sequence: TGTGCCAGCAGTGTGCAGGGGGGGGCCGCCTACAATGAGCAGTTCTTC. The rearrangement uses TRBV2 and TRBJ2-1; D is possibly TRBD1 or TRBD2 (7 bases each). Trimming left V 4 bases short and J 2 bases short, with 15 bases between. This CDR3 has 16 residues. The germline V gene has CDR1 SNHLY and CDR2 FYNNEI.

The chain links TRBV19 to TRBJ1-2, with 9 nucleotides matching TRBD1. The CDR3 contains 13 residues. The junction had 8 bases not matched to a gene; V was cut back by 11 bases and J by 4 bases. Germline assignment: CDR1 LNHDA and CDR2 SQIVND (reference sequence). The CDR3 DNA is TGTGCCGCCAGCGTACAGGGGGCCTATGGCTACACCTTC. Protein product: CAASVQGAYGYTF.

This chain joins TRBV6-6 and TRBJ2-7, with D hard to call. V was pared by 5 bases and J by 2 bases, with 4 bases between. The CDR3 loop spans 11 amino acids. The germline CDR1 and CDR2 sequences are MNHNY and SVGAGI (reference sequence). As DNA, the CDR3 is TGTGCCAGCAGTCCCGCCTACGAGCAGTACTTC. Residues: CASSPAYEQYF.

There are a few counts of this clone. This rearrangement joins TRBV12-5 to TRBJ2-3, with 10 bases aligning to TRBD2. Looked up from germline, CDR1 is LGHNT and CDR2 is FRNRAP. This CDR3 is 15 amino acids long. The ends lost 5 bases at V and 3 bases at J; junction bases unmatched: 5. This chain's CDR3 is CASGKRGGRTDTQYF. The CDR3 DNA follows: TGTGCTAGTGGTAAGCGGGGGGGCCGTACAGATACGCAGTATTTT.

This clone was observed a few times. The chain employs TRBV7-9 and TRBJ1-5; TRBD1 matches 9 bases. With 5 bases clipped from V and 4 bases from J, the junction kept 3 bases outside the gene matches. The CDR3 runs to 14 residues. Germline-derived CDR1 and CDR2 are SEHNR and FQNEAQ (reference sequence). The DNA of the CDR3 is TGTGCCAGCAGCCCCGGACAGGGGAATCAGCCCCAGCATTTT. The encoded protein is CASSPGQGNQPQHF.

In nucleotides, the CDR3 is TGTGCCACCAGTGATTCCTTAGCGGAGTCCTACAATGAGCAGTTCTTC. This gives the protein CATSDSLAESYNEQFF. This rearrangement joins TRBV24-1 to TRBJ2-1; perhaps TRBD2 as D (6 bases). Germline V gives CDR1 KGHDR, CDR2 SFDVKD. Trimming removed 2 bases from V and 1 base from J, with 11 bases in between. The CDR3 extends over 16 amino acids.

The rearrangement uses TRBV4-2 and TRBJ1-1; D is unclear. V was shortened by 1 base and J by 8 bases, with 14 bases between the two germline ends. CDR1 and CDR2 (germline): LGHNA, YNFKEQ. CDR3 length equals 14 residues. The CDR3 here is CASSQVERATEAFF. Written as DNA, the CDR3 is TGTGCCAGCAGCCAAGTGGAGAGGGCAACAGAAGCTTTCTTT.

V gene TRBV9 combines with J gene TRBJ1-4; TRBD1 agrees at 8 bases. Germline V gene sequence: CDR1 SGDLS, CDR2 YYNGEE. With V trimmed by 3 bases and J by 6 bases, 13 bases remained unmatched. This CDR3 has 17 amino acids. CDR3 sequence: CASSAEGTGRGDEKLFF. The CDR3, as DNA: TGTGCCAGCAGCGCAGAGGGGACAGGCAGAGGGGATGAAAAACTGTTTTTT.

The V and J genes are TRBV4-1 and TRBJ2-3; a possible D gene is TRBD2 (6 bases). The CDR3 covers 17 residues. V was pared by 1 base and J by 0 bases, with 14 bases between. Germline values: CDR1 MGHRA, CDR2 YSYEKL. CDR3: CASSQVGRGPSTDTQYF. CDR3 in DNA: TGCGCCAGCAGCCAAGTCGGGCGGGGACCTAGCACAGATACGCAGTATTTT.

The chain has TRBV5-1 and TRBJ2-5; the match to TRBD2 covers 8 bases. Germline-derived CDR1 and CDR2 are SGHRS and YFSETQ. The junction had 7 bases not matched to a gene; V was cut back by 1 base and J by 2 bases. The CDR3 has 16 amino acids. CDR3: CASSLNGGGRQETQYF. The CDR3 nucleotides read TGCGCCAGCAGCTTGAACGGGGGGGGGCGTCAAGAGACCCAGTACTTC.

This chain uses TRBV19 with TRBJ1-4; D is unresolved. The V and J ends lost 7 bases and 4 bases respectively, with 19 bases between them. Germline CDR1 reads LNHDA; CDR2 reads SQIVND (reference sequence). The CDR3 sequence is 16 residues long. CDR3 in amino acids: CASTPRGVRDNEKLFF. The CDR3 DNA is TGTGCCAGTACCCCCCGCGGGGTGAGGGATAATGAAAAACTGTTTTTT.

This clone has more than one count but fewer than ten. The CDR3 region has the DNA TGTGCCAGCAGCAAAGGGACAGCTCGCTACGGGGCTTTCTTT. It is translated as CASSKGTARYGAFF. The chain links TRBV2 to TRBJ1-1; 7 nucleotides line up with TRBD1. The CDR3 contains 14 residues. Per the germline V gene, CDR1 is SNHLY and CDR2 is FYNNEI. V lost 6 bases, J lost 11 bases, and 15 bases stayed unmatched.

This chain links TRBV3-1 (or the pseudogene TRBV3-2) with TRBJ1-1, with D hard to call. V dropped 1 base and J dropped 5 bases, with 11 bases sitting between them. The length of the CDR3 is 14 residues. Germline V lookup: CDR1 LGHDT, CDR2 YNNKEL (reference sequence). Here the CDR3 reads CASSQVRSGTEAFF. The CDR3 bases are TGTGCCAGCAGCCAAGTTAGGTCCGGGACTGAAGCTTTCTTT.

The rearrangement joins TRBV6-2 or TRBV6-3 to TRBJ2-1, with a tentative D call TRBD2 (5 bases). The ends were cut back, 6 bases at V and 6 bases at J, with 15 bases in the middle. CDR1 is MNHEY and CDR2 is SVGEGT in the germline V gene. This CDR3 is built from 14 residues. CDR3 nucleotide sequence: TGTGCCAGCAGCTCGAACTCCCGGGGCAATGAGCAGTTCTTC. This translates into CASSSNSRGNEQFF.

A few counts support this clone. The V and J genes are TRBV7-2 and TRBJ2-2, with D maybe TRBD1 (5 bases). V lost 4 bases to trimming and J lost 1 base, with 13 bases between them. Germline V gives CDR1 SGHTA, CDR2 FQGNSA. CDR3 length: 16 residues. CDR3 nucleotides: TGTGCCAGCAGCTCACAGGTAGTTCAGAACACCGGGGAGCTGTTTTTT. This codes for CASSSQVVQNTGELFF.

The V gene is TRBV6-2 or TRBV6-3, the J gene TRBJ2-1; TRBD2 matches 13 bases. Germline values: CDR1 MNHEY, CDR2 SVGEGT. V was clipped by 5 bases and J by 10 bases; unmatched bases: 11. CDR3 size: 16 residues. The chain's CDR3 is CASSDGLAGAAGEQFF. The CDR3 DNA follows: TGTGCCAGCAGTGACGGACTAGCGGGGGCCGCCGGGGAGCAGTTCTTC.

The CDR3 DNA reads as TGCGCCAGCAGCCAAGAGGGGGCTAGGGGGAGGAGATCAGAGCAGTACTTC. The encoded protein is CASSQEGARGRRSEQYF. The gene calls are TRBV4-3 and TRBJ2-7; the D gene could be TRBD1 or TRBD2 (6 bases each). From germline, CDR1 is LGHNA and CDR2 YSLEER. There are 17 residues in the CDR3. V dropped 0 bases and J dropped 7 bases, with 22 bases sitting between them.

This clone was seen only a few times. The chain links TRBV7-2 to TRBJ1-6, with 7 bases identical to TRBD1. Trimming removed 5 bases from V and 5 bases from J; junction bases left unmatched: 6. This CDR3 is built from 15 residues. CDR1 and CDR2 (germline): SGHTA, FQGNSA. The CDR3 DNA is TGTGCCAGCAGCCTTTCGACAGGGCATAATTCACCCCTCCACTTT. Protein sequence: CASSLSTGHNSPLHF.

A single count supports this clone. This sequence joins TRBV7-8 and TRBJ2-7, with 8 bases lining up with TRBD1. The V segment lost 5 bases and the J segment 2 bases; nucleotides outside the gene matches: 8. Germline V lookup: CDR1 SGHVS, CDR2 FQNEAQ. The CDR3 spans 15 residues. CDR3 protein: CASSPERTGTYEQYF. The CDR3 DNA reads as TGTGCCAGCAGCCCCGAAAGGACAGGGACCTACGAGCAGTACTTC.

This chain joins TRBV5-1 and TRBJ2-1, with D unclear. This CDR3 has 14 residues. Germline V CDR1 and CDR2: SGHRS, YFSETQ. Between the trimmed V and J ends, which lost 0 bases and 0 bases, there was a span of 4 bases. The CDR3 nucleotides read TGCGCCAGCAGCTTGGAGTACTCCTACAATGAGCAGTTCTTC. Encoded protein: CASSLEYSYNEQFF.